This T cell receptor beta chain was sequenced in a study of OX40 agonist ivuxolimab in advanced cancers. Study-wide background: The dose-escalation cohort was about 86% male, with a mean age of 60 years, ranging about 20 to 85. Partial responses occurred in three patients (one hepatocellular carcinoma, two cutaneous melanoma).

The table came from immunoSEQ multiplex PCR; TCRdb's copy has only in-frame clones and leaves some out. The profile shows around 66,000 clones, roughly 80% of them singletons. Study-wide points: The study did not work out the antigen specificity of the expanded peripheral T cells. Within 6 weeks, CD4+ and CD8+ blood T cells expanded clonally at 0.1 to 3.0 mg/kg.

On this clone: The antigen remains unidentified.

The germline gives CDR1 KGHSH, CDR2 LQKENI. V was clipped by 2 bases and J by 3 bases, with 6 bases between them. This CDR3 is built from 13 residues. Sequenced material: CD4+ or CD8+ T cells sorted from blood, taken in a trial of the OX40 agonist ivuxolimab. This receptor was obtained from an adult with an advanced solid tumor such as melanoma, head and neck, liver or kidney cancer. J is TRBJ2-3 and V is TRBV18; D may be TRBD2 (5 bases). The CDR3 coding sequence is TGTGCCAGCTCACCAAGGGAGACAGATACGCAGTATTTT. Its translation is CASSPRETDTQYF. Full variable domain (missing parts from reference TRBV18 and TRBJ2-3): NAGVMQNPRHLVRRRGQEARLRCSPMKGHSHVYWYRQLPEEGLKFMVYLQKENIIDESGMPKERFSAEFPKEGPSILRIQQVVRGDSAAYFCASSPRETDTQYFGPGTRLTVL.